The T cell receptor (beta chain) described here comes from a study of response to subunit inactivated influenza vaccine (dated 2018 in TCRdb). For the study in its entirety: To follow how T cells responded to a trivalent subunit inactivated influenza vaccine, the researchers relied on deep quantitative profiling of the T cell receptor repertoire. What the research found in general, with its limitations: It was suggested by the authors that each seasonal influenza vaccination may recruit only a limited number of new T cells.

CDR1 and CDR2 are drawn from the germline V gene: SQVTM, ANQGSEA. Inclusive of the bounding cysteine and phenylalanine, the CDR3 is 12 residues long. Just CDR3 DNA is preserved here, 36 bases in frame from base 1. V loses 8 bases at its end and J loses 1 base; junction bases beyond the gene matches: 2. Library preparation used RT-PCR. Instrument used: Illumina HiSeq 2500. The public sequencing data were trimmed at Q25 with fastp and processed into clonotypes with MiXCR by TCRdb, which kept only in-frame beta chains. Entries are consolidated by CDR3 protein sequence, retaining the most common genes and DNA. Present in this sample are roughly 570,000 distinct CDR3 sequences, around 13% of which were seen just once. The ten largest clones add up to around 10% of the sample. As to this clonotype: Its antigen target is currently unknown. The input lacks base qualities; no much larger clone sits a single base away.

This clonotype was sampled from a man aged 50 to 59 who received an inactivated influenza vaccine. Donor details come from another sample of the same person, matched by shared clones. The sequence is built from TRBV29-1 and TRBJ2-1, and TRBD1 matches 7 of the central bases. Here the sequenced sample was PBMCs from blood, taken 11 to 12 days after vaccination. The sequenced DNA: TGCAGCAGGGGGCAGTCCTACAATGAGCAGTTCTTC. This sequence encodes CSRGQSYNEQFF.